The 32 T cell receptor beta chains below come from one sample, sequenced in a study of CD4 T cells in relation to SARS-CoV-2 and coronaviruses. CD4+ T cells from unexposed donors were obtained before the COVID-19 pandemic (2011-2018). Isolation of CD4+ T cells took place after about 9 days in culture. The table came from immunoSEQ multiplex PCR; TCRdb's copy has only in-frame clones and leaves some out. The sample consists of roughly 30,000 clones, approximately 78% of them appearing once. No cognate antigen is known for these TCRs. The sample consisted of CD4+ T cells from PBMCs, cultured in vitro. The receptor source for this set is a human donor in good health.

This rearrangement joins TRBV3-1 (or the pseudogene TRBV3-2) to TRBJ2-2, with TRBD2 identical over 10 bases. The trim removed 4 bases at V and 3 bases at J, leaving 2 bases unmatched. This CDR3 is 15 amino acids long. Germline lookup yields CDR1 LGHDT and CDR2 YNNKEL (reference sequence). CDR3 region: CASSPGTSDTGELFF. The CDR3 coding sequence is TGTGCCAGCAGCCCAGGGACTAGCGACACCGGGGAGCTGTTTTTT.

The CDR3 DNA reads TGTGCCAGTAGTATCATCGGGGACCCCCCACACAATGAGCAGTTCTTC. This sequence encodes CASSIIGDPPHNEQFF. The chain combines TRBV19 with TRBJ2-1; D might be TRBD1 or TRBD2, each matching 5 bases. Trimming shortened V by 3 bases and J by 5 bases, and 17 bases separated the two germline ends. CDR1 is LNHDA, CDR2 SQIVND, per germline (reference sequence). This CDR3 is 16 amino acids long.

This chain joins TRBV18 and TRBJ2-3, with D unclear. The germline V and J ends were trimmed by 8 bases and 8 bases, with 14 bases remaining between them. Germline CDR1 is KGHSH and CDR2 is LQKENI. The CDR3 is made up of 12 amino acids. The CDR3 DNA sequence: TGTGCCAGCCCAAGACCAACGGGTACGCAGTATTTT. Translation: CASPRPTGTQYF.

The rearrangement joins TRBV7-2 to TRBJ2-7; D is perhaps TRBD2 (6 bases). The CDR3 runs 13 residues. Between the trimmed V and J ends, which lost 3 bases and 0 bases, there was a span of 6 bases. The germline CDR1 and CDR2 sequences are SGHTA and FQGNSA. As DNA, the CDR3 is TGTGCCAGCAGCTTGACTAGCTCCTACGAGCAGTACTTC. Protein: CASSLTSSYEQYF.

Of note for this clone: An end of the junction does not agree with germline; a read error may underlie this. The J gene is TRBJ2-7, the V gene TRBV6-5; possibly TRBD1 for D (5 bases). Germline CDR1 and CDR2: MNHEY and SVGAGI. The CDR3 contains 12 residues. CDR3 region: CASKGASDEQYF. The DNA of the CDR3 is TGTGCCAGCAAAGGGGCCTCCGACGAGCAGTACTTC.

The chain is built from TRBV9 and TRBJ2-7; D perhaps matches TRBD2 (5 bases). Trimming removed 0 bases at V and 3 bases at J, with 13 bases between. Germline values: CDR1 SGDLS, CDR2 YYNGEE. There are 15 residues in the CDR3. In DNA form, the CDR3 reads TGTGCCAGCAGCGTAGGGGCAGCGGCTGTCTACGAGCAGTACTTC. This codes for CASSVGAAAVYEQYF. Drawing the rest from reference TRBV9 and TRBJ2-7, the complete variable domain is DSGVTQTPKHLITATGQRVTLRCSPRSGDLSVYWYQQSLDQGLQFLIQYYNGEERAKGNILERFSAQQFPDLHSELNLSSLELGDSALYFCASSVGAAAVYEQYFGPGTRLTVT.

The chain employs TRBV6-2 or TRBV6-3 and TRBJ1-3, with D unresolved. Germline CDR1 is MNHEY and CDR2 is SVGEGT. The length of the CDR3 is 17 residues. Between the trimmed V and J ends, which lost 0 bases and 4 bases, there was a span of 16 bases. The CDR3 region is CASSYSGRTRRGNTIYF. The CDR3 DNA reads TGTGCCAGCAGTTACTCCGGGCGAACGCGGAGGGGAAACACCATATATTTT.

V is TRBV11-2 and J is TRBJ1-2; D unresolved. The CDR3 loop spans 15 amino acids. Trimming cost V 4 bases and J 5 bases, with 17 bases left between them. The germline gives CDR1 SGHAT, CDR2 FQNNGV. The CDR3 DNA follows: TGTGCCAGCAGCTCCTTTGTGGGCAGGAATTATGGCTACACCTTC. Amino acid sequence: CASSSFVGRNYGYTF.

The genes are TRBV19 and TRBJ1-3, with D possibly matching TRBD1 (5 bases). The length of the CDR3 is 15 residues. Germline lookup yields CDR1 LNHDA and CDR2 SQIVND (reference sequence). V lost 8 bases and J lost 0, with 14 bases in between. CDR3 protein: CASPPPRGSGNTIYF. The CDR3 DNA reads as TGTGCCAGTCCCCCTCCAAGGGGCTCTGGAAACACCATATATTTT.

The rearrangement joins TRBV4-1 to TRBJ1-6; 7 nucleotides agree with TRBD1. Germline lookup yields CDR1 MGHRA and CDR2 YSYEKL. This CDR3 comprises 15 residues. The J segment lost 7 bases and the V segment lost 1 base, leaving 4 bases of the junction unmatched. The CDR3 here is CASSQGQGRNSPLHF. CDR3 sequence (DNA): TGCGCCAGCAGCCAAGGACAGGGAAGGAATTCACCCCTCCACTTT.

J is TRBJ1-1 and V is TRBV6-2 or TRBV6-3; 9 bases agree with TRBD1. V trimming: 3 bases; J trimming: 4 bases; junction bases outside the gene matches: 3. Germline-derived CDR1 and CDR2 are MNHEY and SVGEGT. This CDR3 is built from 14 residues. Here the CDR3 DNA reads TGTGCCAGCAGTTATTCACAGGGGGCCACTGAAGCTTTCTTT. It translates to CASSYSQGATEAFF.

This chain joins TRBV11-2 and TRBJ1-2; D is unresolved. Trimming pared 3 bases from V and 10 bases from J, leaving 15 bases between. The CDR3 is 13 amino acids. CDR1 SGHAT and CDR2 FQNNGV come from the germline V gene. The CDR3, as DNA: TGTGCCAGCAGCTTTCTGGCAGGCGGAGACTACACCTTC. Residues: CASSFLAGGDYTF.

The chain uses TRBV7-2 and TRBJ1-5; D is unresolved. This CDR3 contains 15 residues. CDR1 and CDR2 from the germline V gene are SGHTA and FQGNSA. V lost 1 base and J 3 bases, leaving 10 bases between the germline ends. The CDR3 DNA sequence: TGTGCCAGCAGCTTAGATTGGGGTAACAATCAGCCCCAGCATTTT. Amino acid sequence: CASSLDWGNNQPQHF.

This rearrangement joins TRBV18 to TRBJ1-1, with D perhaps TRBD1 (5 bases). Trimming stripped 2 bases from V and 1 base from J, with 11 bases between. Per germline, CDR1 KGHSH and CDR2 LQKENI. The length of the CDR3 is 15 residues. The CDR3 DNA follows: TGTGCCAGCTCACCATACCAGGGCCGGAACACTGAAGCTTTCTTT. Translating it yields CASSPYQGRNTEAFF. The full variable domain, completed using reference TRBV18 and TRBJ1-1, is NAGVMQNPRHLVRRRGQEARLRCSPMKGHSHVYWYRQLPEEGLKFMVYLQKENIIDESGMPKERFSAEFPKEGPSILRIQQVVRGDSAAYFCASSPYQGRNTEAFFGQGTRLTVV.

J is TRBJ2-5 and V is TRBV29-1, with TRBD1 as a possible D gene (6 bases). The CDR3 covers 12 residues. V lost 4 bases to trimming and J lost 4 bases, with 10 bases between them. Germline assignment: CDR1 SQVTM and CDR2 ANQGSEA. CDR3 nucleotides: TGCAGCGTTGCAGCACAGGGAGAGACCCAGTACTTC. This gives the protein CSVAAQGETQYF.

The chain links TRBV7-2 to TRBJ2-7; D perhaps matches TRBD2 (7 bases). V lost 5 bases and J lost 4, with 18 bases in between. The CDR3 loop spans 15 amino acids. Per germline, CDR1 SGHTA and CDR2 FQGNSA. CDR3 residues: CASSLGGATSYEQYF. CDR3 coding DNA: TGTGCCAGCAGCCTAGGGGGGGCGACGTCGTACGAGCAGTACTTC.

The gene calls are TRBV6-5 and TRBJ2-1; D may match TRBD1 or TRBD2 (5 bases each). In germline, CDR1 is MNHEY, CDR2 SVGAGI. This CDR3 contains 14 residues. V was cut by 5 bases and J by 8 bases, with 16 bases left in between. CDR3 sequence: CASSPPSRGHEQFF. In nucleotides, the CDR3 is TGTGCCAGCAGTCCGCCTTCGAGGGGCCATGAGCAGTTCTTC.

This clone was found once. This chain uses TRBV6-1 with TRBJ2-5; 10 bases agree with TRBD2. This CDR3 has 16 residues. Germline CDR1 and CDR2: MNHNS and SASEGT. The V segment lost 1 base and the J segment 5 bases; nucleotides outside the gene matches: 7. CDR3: CASSEGIAGGRETQYF. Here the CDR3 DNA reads TGTGCCAGCAGTGAAGGGATAGCGGGAGGCAGGGAGACCCAGTACTTC.

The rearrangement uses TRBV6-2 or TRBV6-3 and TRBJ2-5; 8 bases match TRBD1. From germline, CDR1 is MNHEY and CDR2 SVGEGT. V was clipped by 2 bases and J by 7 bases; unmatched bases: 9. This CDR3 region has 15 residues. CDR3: CASSYANRGEGTQYF. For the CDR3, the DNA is TGTGCCAGCAGTTACGCAAACAGGGGGGAAGGGACCCAGTACTTC.

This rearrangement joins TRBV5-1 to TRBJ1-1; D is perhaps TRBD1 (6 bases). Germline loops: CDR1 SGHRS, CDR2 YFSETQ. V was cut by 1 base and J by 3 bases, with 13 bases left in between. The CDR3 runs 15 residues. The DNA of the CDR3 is TGCGCCAGCAGCTTGCGAGGGGAGGGGGACACTGAAGCTTTCTTT. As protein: CASSLRGEGDTEAFF.

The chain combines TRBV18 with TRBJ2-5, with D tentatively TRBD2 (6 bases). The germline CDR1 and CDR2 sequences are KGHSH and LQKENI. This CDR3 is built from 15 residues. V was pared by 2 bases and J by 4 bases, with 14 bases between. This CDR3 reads CASSPSSAPLETQYF. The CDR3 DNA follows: TGTGCCAGCTCACCATCTAGCGCCCCTCTAGAGACCCAGTACTTC.

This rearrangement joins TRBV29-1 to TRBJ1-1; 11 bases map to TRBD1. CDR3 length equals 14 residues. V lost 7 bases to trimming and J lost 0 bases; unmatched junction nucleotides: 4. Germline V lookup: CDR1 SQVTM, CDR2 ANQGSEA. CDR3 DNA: TGCAGCGGGGGGACAGGGGGTTTGAACACTGAAGCTTTCTTT. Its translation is CSGGTGGLNTEAFF.

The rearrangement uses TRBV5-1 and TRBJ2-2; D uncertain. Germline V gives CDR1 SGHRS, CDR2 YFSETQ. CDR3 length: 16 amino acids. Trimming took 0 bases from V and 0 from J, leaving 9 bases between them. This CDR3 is CASSLAAGPNTGELFF. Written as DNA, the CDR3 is TGCGCCAGCAGCTTGGCGGCAGGCCCGAACACCGGGGAGCTGTTTTTT.

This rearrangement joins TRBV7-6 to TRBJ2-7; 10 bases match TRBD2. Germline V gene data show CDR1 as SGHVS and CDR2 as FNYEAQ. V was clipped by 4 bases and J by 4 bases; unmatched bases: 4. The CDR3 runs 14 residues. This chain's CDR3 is CASSSSGGGYEQYF. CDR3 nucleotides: TGTGCCAGCAGCTCGAGCGGGGGGGGGTACGAGCAGTACTTC.

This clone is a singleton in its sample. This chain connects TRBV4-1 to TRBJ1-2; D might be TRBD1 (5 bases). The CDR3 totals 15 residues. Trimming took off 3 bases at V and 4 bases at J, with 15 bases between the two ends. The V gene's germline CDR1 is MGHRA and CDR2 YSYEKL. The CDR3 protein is CASSQAAGVVYGYTF. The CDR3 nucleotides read TGCGCCAGCAGCCAGGCCGCGGGGGTGGTCTATGGCTACACCTTC.

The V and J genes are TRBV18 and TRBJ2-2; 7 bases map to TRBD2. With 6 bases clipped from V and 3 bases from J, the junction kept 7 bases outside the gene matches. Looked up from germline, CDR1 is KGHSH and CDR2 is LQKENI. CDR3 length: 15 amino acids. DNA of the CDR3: TGTGCCAGCTCGCTCAGCGGGATGGACACCGGGGAGCTGTTTTTT. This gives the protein CASSLSGMDTGELFF.

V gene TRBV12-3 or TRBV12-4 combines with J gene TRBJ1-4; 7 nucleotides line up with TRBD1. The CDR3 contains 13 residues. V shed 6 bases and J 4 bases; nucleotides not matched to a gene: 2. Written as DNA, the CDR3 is TGTGCCAGCAGCAGACAGGGTAATGAAAAACTGTTTTTT. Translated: CASSRQGNEKLFF.

The CDR3 sequence: CASSPTGGEFTEAFF. CDR3 sequence (DNA): TGTGCCAGCAGTCCTACAGGGGGCGAGTTCACTGAAGCTTTCTTT. J is TRBJ1-1 and V is TRBV7-9; 9 nucleotides agree with TRBD1. The CDR3 length is 15 residues. Trimming at V came to 6 bases and at J to 4 bases, leaving 9 bases not matched to a gene. CDR1 SEHNR and CDR2 FQNEAQ come from the germline V gene (reference sequence).

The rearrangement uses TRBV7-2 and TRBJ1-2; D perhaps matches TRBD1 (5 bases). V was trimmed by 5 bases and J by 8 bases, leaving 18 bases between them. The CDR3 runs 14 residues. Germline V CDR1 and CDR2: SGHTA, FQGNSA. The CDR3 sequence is CASSPSGGGGGYTF. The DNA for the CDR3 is TGTGCCAGCAGCCCTTCGGGGGGGGGAGGAGGCTACACCTTC.

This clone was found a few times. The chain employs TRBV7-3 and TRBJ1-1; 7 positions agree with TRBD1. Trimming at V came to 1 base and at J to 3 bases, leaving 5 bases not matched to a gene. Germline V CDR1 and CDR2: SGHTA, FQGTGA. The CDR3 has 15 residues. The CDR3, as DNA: TGTGCCAGCAGCTTAAGTCAGGGGGGGTACACTGAAGCTTTCTTT. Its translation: CASSLSQGGYTEAFF.

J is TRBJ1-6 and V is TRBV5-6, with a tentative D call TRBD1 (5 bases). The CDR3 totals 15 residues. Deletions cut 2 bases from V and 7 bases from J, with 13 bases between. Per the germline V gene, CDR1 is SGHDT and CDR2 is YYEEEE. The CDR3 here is CASSFSVGRNSPLHF. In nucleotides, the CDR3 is TGTGCCAGCAGCTTTAGCGTGGGGCGCAATTCACCCCTCCACTTT.

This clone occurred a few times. Written as DNA, the CDR3 is TGTGCCAGCTCACCTGGAGGAGAGGGCAATCAGCCCCAGCATTTT. As protein: CASSPGGEGNQPQHF. J is TRBJ1-5 and V is TRBV18; no reliable D call. CDR1 is KGHSH and CDR2 is LQKENI in the germline V gene. V lost 3 bases, J lost 2 bases, and 11 bases lay in between. The CDR3 extends over 15 amino acids. The full variable domain, in which reference TRBV18 and TRBJ1-5 provide the parts outside the CDR3, is NAGVMQNPRHLVRRRGQEARLRCSPMKGHSHVYWYRQLPEEGLKFMVYLQKENIIDESGMPKERFSAEFPKEGPSILRIQQVVRGDSAAYFCASSPGGEGNQPQHFGDGTRLSIL.